The rows below give T cell receptor beta chains drawn from one sample of a study of identical twins. TCRdb reprocessed the 5' RACE reads via MiXCR and lists one record per CDR3 protein. This table has 280,000 or so distinct CDR3 sequences, around 8.8% appearing once. These sequences were also reported in another study, on yellow fever vaccine responses in identical twins.

The sequencing sample was made of memory (CD45RO+) T cells sorted from blood. Receptor source: a woman in her late teens or twenties in good health. Both conserved end residues are part of each CDR3. The order of the fields is V gene, clone size, J gene, D gene, CDR3 protein, CDR3 DNA. D genes are given only for firm matches. Size values are once, few and many counts, or a class for expanded clones, and some rows have none.

v_gene: TRBV18
abundance: few
j_gene: TRBJ2-4
d_gene: TRBD2
CDR3aa: CASSRTNGAGGDIQYF
CDR3nt: TGTGCCAGCTCTCGAACTAACGGGGCGGGAGGAGACATTCAGTACTTC

v_gene: TRBV12-3/TRBV12-4
abundance: many
j_gene: TRBJ1-1
d_gene: NA
CDR3aa: CASSLALGSEAFF
CDR3nt: TGTGCCAGCAGTTTAGCGCTGGGGTCTGAAGCTTTCTTT

v_gene: TRBV27
abundance: NA
j_gene: TRBJ2-3
d_gene: NA
CDR3aa: CASSTPRSTDTQYF
CDR3nt: TGTGCCAGCAGCACCCCCAGGAGCACAGATACGCAGTATTTT

v_gene: TRBV20-1
abundance: few
j_gene: TRBJ1-4
d_gene: NA
CDR3aa: CSAGQSERERFF
CDR3nt: TGCAGTGCCGGACAATCTGAGAGGGAGCGGTTTTTT

v_gene: TRBV9
abundance: few
j_gene: TRBJ2-1
d_gene: NA
CDR3aa: CASSAISGTYNEQFF
CDR3nt: TGTGCCAGCAGCGCGATTAGCGGTACCTACAATGAGCAGTTCTTC

v_gene: TRBV6-5
abundance: many
j_gene: TRBJ2-5
d_gene: NA
CDR3aa: CASRYREQETQYF
CDR3nt: TGTGCCAGCAGATACAGGGAACAAGAGACCCAGTACTTC

v_gene: TRBV5-1
abundance: NA
j_gene: TRBJ1-1
d_gene: NA
CDR3aa: CASSLAEGRNTEAFF
CDR3nt: TGCGCCAGCAGCTTGGCCGAGGGGCGGAACACTGAAGCTTTCTTT

v_gene: TRBV11-2
abundance: few
j_gene: TRBJ1-1
d_gene: NA
CDR3aa: CASSLVWGVNTEAFF
CDR3nt: TGTGCCAGCAGCTTAGTATGGGGGGTGAACACTGAAGCTTTCTTT

v_gene: TRBV29-1
abundance: many
j_gene: TRBJ2-1
d_gene: NA
CDR3aa: CSVEGQLGEQFF
CDR3nt: TGCAGCGTTGAAGGACAATTAGGTGAGCAGTTCTTC

v_gene: TRBV5-1
abundance: NA
j_gene: TRBJ1-1
d_gene: TRBD1
CDR3aa: CASSYLGTGSKAFF
CDR3nt: TGCGCCAGCAGCTACCTCGGGACAGGGTCCAAAGCTTTCTTT

v_gene: TRBV6-4
abundance: NA
j_gene: TRBJ2-3
d_gene: TRBD2
CDR3aa: CASSRGLGGTDTQYF
CDR3nt: TGTGCCAGCAGCCGGGGACTAGGTGGCACAGATACGCAGTATTTT

v_gene: TRBV5-1
abundance: NA
j_gene: TRBJ2-3
d_gene: NA
CDR3aa: CASSQRELTDTQYF
CDR3nt: TGCGCCAGCAGCCAACGGGAGTTAACAGATACGCAGTATTTT

v_gene: TRBV7-2
abundance: many
j_gene: TRBJ1-5
d_gene: NA
CDR3aa: CASSPKGGQPQHF
CDR3nt: TGTGCCAGCAGCCCGAAAGGGGGGCAGCCCCAGCATTTT

v_gene: TRBV5-1
abundance: few
j_gene: TRBJ1-2
d_gene: NA
CDR3aa: CASSPGPGDYGYTF
CDR3nt: TGCGCCAGCAGTCCGGGGCCCGGAGACTATGGCTACACCTTC

v_gene: TRBV12-3/TRBV12-4
abundance: many
j_gene: TRBJ1-1
d_gene: NA
CDR3aa: CASRQGKGAFF
CDR3nt: TGTGCCAGCAGGCAGGGGAAGGGGGCTTTCTTT

v_gene: TRBV4-1
abundance: many
j_gene: TRBJ1-5
d_gene: NA
CDR3aa: CASSQDLGGINQPQHF
CDR3nt: TGCGCCAGCAGCCAAGATTTGGGGGGAATCAATCAGCCCCAGCATTTT

v_gene: TRBV3-1
abundance: NA
j_gene: TRBJ2-5
d_gene: TRBD2
CDR3aa: CASSQALGGAETQYF
CDR3nt: TGTGCCAGCAGCCAAGCCCTCGGGGGGGCCGAGACCCAGTACTTC